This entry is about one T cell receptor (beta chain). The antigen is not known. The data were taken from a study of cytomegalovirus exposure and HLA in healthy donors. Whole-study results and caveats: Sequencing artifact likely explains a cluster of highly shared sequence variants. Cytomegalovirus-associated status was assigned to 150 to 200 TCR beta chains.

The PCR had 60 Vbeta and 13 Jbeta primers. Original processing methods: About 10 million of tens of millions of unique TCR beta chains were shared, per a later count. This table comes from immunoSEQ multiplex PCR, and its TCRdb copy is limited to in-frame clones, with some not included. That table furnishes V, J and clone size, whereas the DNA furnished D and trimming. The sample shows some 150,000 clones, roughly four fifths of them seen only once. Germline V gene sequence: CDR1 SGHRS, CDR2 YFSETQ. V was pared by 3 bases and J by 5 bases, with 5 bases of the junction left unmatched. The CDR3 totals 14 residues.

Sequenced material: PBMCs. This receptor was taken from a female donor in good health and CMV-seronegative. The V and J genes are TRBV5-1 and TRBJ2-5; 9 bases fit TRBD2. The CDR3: CASSYSGRGETQYF. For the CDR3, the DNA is TGCGCCAGCAGCTATAGCGGGAGAGGTGAGACCCAGTACTTC. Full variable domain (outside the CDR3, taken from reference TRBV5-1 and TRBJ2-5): KAGVTQTPRYLIKTRGQQVTLSCSPISGHRSVSWYQQTPGQGLQFLFEYFSETQRNKGNFPGRFSGRQFSNSRSEMNVSTLELGDSALYLCASSYSGRGETQYFGPGTRLLVL.